These 8 T cell receptor beta chains share one sample of origin, sequenced in a study of blood T cell repertoires in COVID-19. Clones were read by immunoSEQ multiplex PCR, and TCRdb kept only the in-frame ones, dropping some. The sample carries 200,000 to 300,000 clones, 85% recorded once. Sequenced sample: peripheral blood. These receptor sequences come from an older woman with active or convalescent COVID-19.

The chain recombines TRBV5-1 with TRBJ2-3, with TRBD1 as a possible D gene (6 bases). The CDR3 totals 15 residues. Germline V gene sequence: CDR1 SGHRS, CDR2 YFSETQ. V was cut by 4 bases and J by 1 base, with 13 bases left in between. CDR3 nucleotide sequence: TGCGCCAGCAGCGACCAGGGGCCCCGCACAGATACGCAGTATTTT. It specifies CASSDQGPRTDTQYF. Full variable domain (rest looked up from reference TRBV5-1 and TRBJ2-3): KAGVTQTPRYLIKTRGQQVTLSCSPISGHRSVSWYQQTPGQGLQFLFEYFSETQRNKGNFPGRFSGRQFSNSRSEMNVSTLELGDSALYLCASSDQGPRTDTQYFGPGTRLTVL.

V is TRBV29-1 and J is TRBJ2-5; 8 bases line up with TRBD1. The germline CDR1 and CDR2 sequences are SQVTM and ANQGSEA. The CDR3 covers 13 residues. The ends lost 6 bases at V and 2 bases at J; junction bases unmatched: 5. CDR3 bases: TGCAGCGTATCCGGGACAGGTCAAGAGACCCAGTACTTC. Translated, it gives CSVSGTGQETQYF. Full variable domain (outside the CDR3, taken from reference TRBV29-1 and TRBJ2-5): SAVISQKPSRDICQRGTSLTIQCQVDSQVTMMFWYRQQPGQSLTLIATANQGSEATYESGFVIDKFPISRPNLTFSTLTVSNMSPEDSSIYLCSVSGTGQETQYFGPGTRLLVL.

The gene calls are TRBV28 and TRBJ2-1, with 8 positions matching TRBD1. V shed 3 bases and J 3 bases; nucleotides not matched to a gene: 4. CDR1 is MDHEN and CDR2 is SYDVKM in the germline V gene. The CDR3 is 15 amino acids. CDR3 in DNA: TGTGCCAGCAGTTTGATACAGGGGGTCTACAATGAGCAGTTCTTC. It yields the protein CASSLIQGVYNEQFF.

The CDR3 nucleotides read TGTGCCAGCACCACCTCGACAGCAACTAATGAAAAACTGTTTTTT. The encoded protein is CASTTSTATNEKLFF. The chain couples TRBV28 to TRBJ1-4; TRBD1 might be the D (5 bases). Germline assignment: CDR1 MDHEN and CDR2 SYDVKM. V lost 7 bases, J lost 0 bases, and 12 bases lay in between. CDR3 size: 15 residues.

The gene calls are TRBV7-9 and TRBJ2-1; 8 bases fit TRBD1. The CDR3 loop spans 16 amino acids. J lost 5 bases, V lost 1 base, and 7 bases had no gene match. Germline V gene sequence: CDR1 SEHNR, CDR2 FQNEAQ (reference sequence). The CDR3 bases are TGTGCCAGCAGCTTAGGACCAGGACAGGGAGACAATGAGCAGTTCTTC. Amino acid sequence: CASSLGPGQGDNEQFF. The full variable domain, completed using reference TRBV7-9 and TRBJ2-1, is DTGVSQNPRHKITKRGQNVTFRCDPISEHNRLYWYRQTLGQGPEFLTYFQNEAQLEKSRLLSDRFSAERPKGSFSTLEIQRTEQGDSAMYLCASSLGPGQGDNEQFFGPGTRLTVL.

The chain has TRBV28 and TRBJ1-4; 10 bases align to TRBD1. The CDR3 runs to 14 residues. J lost 10 bases, V lost 5 bases, and 7 bases had no gene match. Germline V gene lookup returns CDR1 MDHEN and CDR2 SYDVKM. The DNA for the CDR3 is TGTGCCAGCAGTCCGGGACAGGGGATTGGAAAACTGTTTTTT. Encoded protein: CASSPGQGIGKLFF.

The chain combines TRBV7-8 with TRBJ1-5, with 8 bases fitting TRBD1. There are 19 residues in the CDR3. V lost 5 bases and J lost 0; bases outside the gene matches: 15. The germline gives CDR1 SGHVS, CDR2 FQNEAQ. The CDR3 is CASSPPGRGPEYSNQPQHF. CDR3 DNA sequence: TGTGCCAGCAGCCCGCCTGGCAGGGGGCCCGAATATAGCAATCAGCCCCAGCATTTT. Supplemented by reference TRBV7-8 and TRBJ1-5, the full variable domain reads GAGVSQSPRYKVAKRGQDVALRCDPISGHVSLFWYQQALGQGPEFLTYFQNEAQLDKSGLPSDRFFAERPEGSVSTLKIQRTQQEDSAVYLCASSPPGRGPEYSNQPQHFGDGTRLSIL.

The V and J genes are TRBV5-4 and TRBJ2-7, with 7 bases fitting TRBD2. CDR1 is SGHNT and CDR2 is YYREEE in the germline V gene (reference sequence). V shed 3 bases and J 3 bases; nucleotides not matched to a gene: 9. This CDR3 is built from 15 residues. CDR3 DNA sequence: TGTGCCAGCAGCTGGGGGGGAGGGCTTGTCTACGAGCAGTACTTC. It codes for CASSWGGGLVYEQYF. Based on the CDR3 plus reference TRBV5-4 and TRBJ2-7, the full variable domain is ETGVTQSPTHLIKTRGQQVTLRCSSQSGHNTVSWYQQALGQGPQFIFQYYREEENGRGNFPPRFSGLQFPNYSSELNVNALELDDSALYLCASSWGGGLVYEQYFGPGTRLTVT.